These T cell receptor beta chains were read from a single sample in a study of vaccination effects on CD4 cells after COVID-19. These receptors have no identified antigens. The data were produced by immunoSEQ multiplex PCR, yet TCRdb's version contains in-frame clones alone and is incomplete. The repertoire holds some 47,000 clones, under 80% seen once, with 6.5% to 8.5% in the top ten. Sequencing used CD4+ T cells from PBMCs cultured without peptide, obtained after COVID-19 vaccination. The receptors originated from a human donor who received a COVID-19 vaccine. Both conserved end residues are part of each CDR3. D genes are given only for firm matches. Clone sizes are given selectively: once, few, many, or a class where the clone is expanded.

d_call	clone_size	v_call	j_call	cdr3_aa	cdr3_nt
NA	NA	TRBV29-1	TRBJ2-5	CSVGEGQETQYF	TGCAGCGTTGGAGAAGGTCAAGAGACCCAGTACTTC
NA	NA	TRBV5-6	TRBJ2-1	CASSLETPFWNEQFF	TGTGCCAGCAGCTTGGAAACGCCTTTTTGGAATGAGCAGTTCTTC
TRBD1	NA	TRBV27	TRBJ1-2	CASSSGQGEGYTF	TGTGCCAGCTCTAGTGGACAGGGGGAAGGCTACACCTTC
TRBD2	NA	TRBV3-1/TRBV3-2	TRBJ2-7	CASSHSGGNYEQYF	TGTGCCAGCAGTCACTCGGGGGGGAACTACGAGCAGTACTTC
NA	NA	TRBV7-9	TRBJ1-3	CASSLSGGISGNTIYF	TGTGCCAGCAGCTTATCGGGCGGGATCTCTGGAAACACCATATATTTT
NA	NA	TRBV6-1	TRBJ1-5	CASSALRGFGNQPQHF	TGTGCCAGCAGTGCGCTTCGGGGGTTTGGCAATCAGCCCCAGCATTTT
TRBD1	few	TRBV10-2	TRBJ1-4	CASAGQGSEKLFF	TGCGCCAGCGCGGGACAGGGGAGTGAAAAACTGTTTTTT
TRBD1	NA	TRBV27	TRBJ2-1	CASSSWTGNNEQFF	TGTGCCAGCAGTTCATGGACAGGCAACAATGAGCAGTTCTTC
NA	NA	TRBV19	TRBJ2-6	CTSSIAVRLSGANVLTF	TGTACCAGTAGTATAGCGGTCCGGTTATCTGGGGCCAACGTCCTGACTTTC
NA	once	TRBV12-3/TRBV12-4	TRBJ2-7	CASEGAYEQYF	TGTGCCAGCGAGGGGGCCTACGAGCAGTACTTC
NA	few	TRBV9	TRBJ2-2	CASSSRTGDISNTGELFF	TGTGCCAGCAGCTCTCGGACCGGTGATATCTCGAACACCGGGGAGCTGTTTTTT
NA	NA	TRBV6-5	TRBJ1-2	CASSSRTVVYGYTF	TGTGCCAGCAGTTCTCGGACGGTAGTCTATGGCTACACCTTC
TRBD1	NA	TRBV19	TRBJ1-1	CASSERDSVRRTEAFF	TGTGCCAGTAGTGAACGGGACAGCGTGAGAAGGACTGAAGCTTTCTTT
NA	NA	TRBV24-1	TRBJ2-3	CATSDFRTDTQYF	TGTGCCACCAGTGATTTCCGGACAGATACGCAGTATTTT
TRBD1	NA	TRBV13	TRBJ1-4	CASSSQGAANEKLFF	TGTGCCAGCAGCTCTCAGGGGGCGGCTAATGAAAAACTGTTTTTT
NA	NA	TRBV29-1	TRBJ1-4	CSAQDGPTNEKLFF	TGCAGCGCCCAGGACGGCCCAACTAATGAAAAACTGTTTTTT
TRBD1	NA	TRBV6-1	TRBJ2-4	CASSVLGTEKNIQYF	TGTGCCAGCAGTGTCCTCGGGACAGAAAAAAACATTCAGTACTTC
TRBD2	NA	TRBV5-1	TRBJ2-7	CASSSGLAGAYEQYF	TGCGCCAGCAGCTCCGGACTAGCGGGAGCCTACGAGCAGTACTTC
TRBD2	NA	TRBV5-4	TRBJ2-3	CASSLARGGRTDTQYF	TGTGCCAGCAGCTTGGCCCGGGGGGGTCGCACAGATACGCAGTATTTT
NA	NA	TRBV25-1	TRBJ2-7	CASRPTGSYEQYF	TGTGCCAGCAGGCCCACAGGCTCCTACGAGCAGTACTTC
TRBD1	NA	TRBV5-6	TRBJ1-1	CASSPTWTGINTEAFF	TGTGCCAGCAGCCCGACCTGGACAGGGATAAACACTGAAGCTTTCTTT
NA	NA	TRBV25-1	TRBJ2-3	CASSERLGRADTQYF	TGTGCCAGCAGTGAAAGGCTGGGACGCGCAGATACGCAGTATTTT
TRBD2	NA	TRBV2	TRBJ2-5	CASSEELAGGQYF	TGTGCCAGCAGTGAAGAACTAGCGGGGGGCCAGTACTTC
TRBD1	NA	TRBV12-5	TRBJ2-7	CASGPRTGGYDEQYF	TGTGCTAGTGGCCCAAGGACAGGGGGTTATGACGAGCAGTACTTC
NA	NA	TRBV18	TRBJ1-3	CASSPSDNSGNTIYF	TGTGCCAGCTCACCGTCCGACAACTCTGGAAACACCATATATTTT
NA	few	TRBV19	TRBJ2-5	CASSRISGPKETQYF	TGTGCCAGTAGTAGGATTAGCGGCCCGAAGGAGACCCAGTACTTC
NA	few	TRBV5-1	TRBJ2-2	CASSLGSGELFF	TGCGCCAGCAGCTTGGGGTCCGGGGAGCTGTTTTTT
NA	NA	TRBV11-2	TRBJ2-7	CASSPQGGAYEQYF	TGTGCCAGCAGCCCCCAGGGCGGGGCCTACGAGCAGTACTTC
TRBD1	few	TRBV24-1	TRBJ1-1	CATSDSDRETFF	TGTGCCACCAGTGATTCGGACAGGGAAACTTTCTTT
TRBD1	NA	TRBV24-1	TRBJ2-1	CATSHPGQAGGKANEQFF	TGTGCCACGAGTCATCCAGGTCAGGCAGGGGGCAAAGCCAATGAGCAGTTCTTC
TRBD1	few	TRBV5-8	TRBJ1-2	CASSPPQYGTGLYRGYTF	TGTGCCAGCAGTCCTCCCCAATACGGGACAGGATTATACCGCGGCTACACCTTC
TRBD1	NA	TRBV18	TRBJ2-7	CASSLNRGPVSYEQYF	TGTGCCAGCTCACTTAACAGGGGGCCTGTATCCTACGAGCAGTACTTC
NA	NA	TRBV18	TRBJ2-1	CASSPNRQVSYNEQFF	TGTGCCAGCTCACCAAACCGACAAGTCTCCTACAATGAGCAGTTCTTC
NA	NA	TRBV5-8	TRBJ1-2	CASSLAGGPYGYTF	TGTGCCAGCAGCCTGGCTGGGGGCCCCTATGGCTACACCTTC
NA	NA	TRBV9	TRBJ1-1	CASSVGPGTNTEAFF	TGTGCCAGCAGCGTAGGCCCGGGGACGAACACTGAAGCTTTCTTT
NA	NA	TRBV15	TRBJ2-1	CATSTVRGNYNEQFF	TGTGCCACCAGCACCGTCCGGGGGAACTACAATGAGCAGTTCTTC
TRBD2	NA	TRBV29-1	TRBJ2-2	CSVVPSGSGTGELFF	TGCAGCGTTGTTCCAAGCGGGAGTGGGACCGGGGAGCTGTTTTTT
TRBD1	NA	TRBV6-5	TRBJ1-6	CASSYRRQGGSPLHF	TGTGCCAGCAGTTACCGGAGACAGGGAGGTTCACCCCTCCACTTT
NA	once	TRBV7-8	TRBJ2-5	CASTFRGSAAQYF	TGTGCCAGCACCTTTAGGGGCAGCGCGGCCCAGTACTTC
TRBD1	NA	TRBV19	TRBJ1-3	CASRQGAGNTIYF	TGTGCCAGTCGCCAGGGGGCTGGAAACACCATATATTTT
TRBD1	few	TRBV6-1	TRBJ1-6	CASSEYAPQGNNSPLHF	TGTGCCAGCAGTGAATACGCGCCACAGGGGAATAATTCACCCCTCCACTTT
TRBD2	NA	TRBV5-5	TRBJ2-5	CASSRLGGETQYF	TGTGCCAGCAGCAGACTGGGAGGGGAGACCCAGTACTTC
TRBD1	NA	TRBV6-6	TRBJ2-1	CASSTGTGGTWQFF	TGTGCCAGCAGCACCGGGACAGGGGGCACTTGGCAGTTCTTC
TRBD2	NA	TRBV2	TRBJ2-3	CAGRREGLGDTQYF	TGTGCCGGCAGACGGGAGGGCCTTGGAGATACGCAGTATTTT
TRBD1	NA	TRBV5-6	TRBJ2-5	CASAENRGETQYF	TGTGCCAGCGCCGAGAACAGGGGAGAGACCCAGTACTTC
TRBD1	few	TRBV6-2/TRBV6-3	TRBJ2-6	CASSRTGTGISGANVLTF	TGTGCCAGCAGTCGCACCGGGACAGGGATCTCTGGGGCCAACGTCCTGACTTTC
NA	once	TRBV13	TRBJ2-7	CASTRMGAGYEQYF	TGTGCCAGCACCCGTATGGGGGCTGGATACGAGCAGTACTTC
TRBD1	NA	TRBV19	TRBJ2-3	CASSIGDRGTDTQYF	TGTGCCAGTAGTATTGGGGACAGGGGCACAGATACGCAGTATTTT
NA	NA	TRBV5-1	TRBJ2-7	CASSTLDIYEQYF	TGCGCCAGCAGTACGCTGGACATCTACGAGCAGTACTTC
TRBD2	NA	TRBV15	TRBJ2-3	CATSRAGLAADTQYF	TGTGCCACCAGCAGAGCCGGACTAGCAGCAGATACGCAGTATTTT
NA	NA	TRBV27	TRBJ2-4	CASTSYGEGPSKNIQYF	TGTGCCAGCACTAGTTATGGCGAGGGTCCTTCCAAAAACATTCAGTACTTC
TRBD1	NA	TRBV6-1	TRBJ2-1	CASSEGTGGNEQFF	TGTGCCAGCAGTGAGGGGACAGGGGGCAATGAGCAGTTCTTC
TRBD2	once	TRBV5-4	TRBJ2-1	CASSAPGLAVNEQFF	TGTGCCAGCAGCGCTCCGGGACTAGCTGTCAATGAGCAGTTCTTC
TRBD1	NA	TRBV11-2	TRBJ2-2	CASSLGQGAGELFF	TGTGCCAGCAGCTTAGGCCAGGGGGCCGGGGAGCTGTTTTTT
TRBD1	once	TRBV12-3/TRBV12-4	TRBJ1-1	CASRGRGQPKAFF	TGTGCCAGCAGAGGGCGGGGACAGCCTAAAGCTTTCTTT
NA	NA	TRBV10-3	TRBJ1-6	CAISESRQGNNSPLHF	TGTGCCATCAGTGAGTCGAGGCAGGGGAATAATTCACCCCTCCACTTT
TRBD1	NA	TRBV7-2	TRBJ1-1	CASSPLGGTGVMNTEAFF	TGTGCCAGCAGCCCGTTGGGCGGGACAGGGGTTATGAACACTGAAGCTTTCTTT
TRBD1	NA	TRBV19	TRBJ1-6	CASSGDRGNSPLHF	TGTGCCAGTAGCGGAGACAGGGGAAATTCACCCCTCCACTTT